These 27 T cell receptor beta chains were sequenced from one sample in a study of T cells expressing NK-cell markers. TCRdb reworked the 5' RACE reads into one entry per CDR3 protein, no DNA. The specimen's table records roughly 420,000 distinct CDR3 sequences. The specimen sequenced was blood T cells: a sorted CD56 or NKG2C T cell subset, CD4+ or CD8+ T cells, or bulk PBMC T cells (not recorded which). These receptors came from a woman between 18 and 70 years old in good health.

The V and J genes are TRBV5-1 and TRBJ2-1; TCRdb lists TRBD2, though no DNA is available to test this call. The V gene's germline CDR1 is SGHRS and CDR2 YFSETQ. The CDR3 has 14 amino acids. The CDR3 sequence is CASLSGGASGEQFF.

This chain uses TRBV28 with TRBJ1-2; TCRdb's D call, TRBD1, is unchecked because there is no DNA. This CDR3 has 13 residues. Germline lookup yields CDR1 MDHEN and CDR2 SYDVKM. The CDR3 loop is CASSRTSFGGYTF.

The chain joins TRBV7-9 to TRBJ1-2. The germline V gene has CDR1 SEHNR and CDR2 FQNEAQ (reference sequence). The CDR3 covers 14 residues. The CDR3 loop reads CASSLAGGNYGYTF. Together with reference TRBV7-9 and TRBJ1-2, the CDR3 gives the full variable domain: DTGVSQNPRHKITKRGQNVTFRCDPISEHNRLYWYRQTLGQGPEFLTYFQNEAQLEKSRLLSDRFSAERPKGSFSTLEIQRTEQGDSAMYLCASSLAGGNYGYTFGSGTRLTVV.

The V call is TRBV18, the J call TRBJ1-4; TCRdb gives TRBD1 as the D gene, but with no DNA this cannot be confirmed. Looked up from germline, CDR1 is KGHSH and CDR2 is LQKENI. CDR3 length: 20 residues. CDR3 loop: CASSPKVGQGPSTTNEKLFF. The variable domain in full, with the rest retrieved from reference TRBV18 and TRBJ1-4, is NAGVMQNPRHLVRRRGQEARLRCSPMKGHSHVYWYRQLPEEGLKFMVYLQKENIIDESGMPKERFSAEFPKEGPSILRIQQVVRGDSAAYFCASSPKVGQGPSTTNEKLFFGSGTQLSVL.

V usage is TRBV24-1 and J usage is TRBJ2-1; checking the TCRdb D call of TRBD2 is not possible without DNA. This CDR3 contains 16 residues. The V gene's germline CDR1 is KGHDR and CDR2 SFDVKD. The chain's CDR3 is CATSELTSGRINEQFF.

The chain has TRBV29-1 and TRBJ2-3; the TRBD2 assignment by TCRdb is unverifiable without DNA. The CDR3 is 16 amino acids. Germline-derived CDR1 and CDR2 are SQVTM and ANQGSEA. The chain's CDR3 is CSADGHRTYPPDTQYF.

This chain joins TRBV11-2 and TRBJ2-5; TCRdb proposes TRBD2, but this gene call is untestable without DNA. The CDR3 is 14 residues long. CDR1 SGHAT and CDR2 FQNNGV come from the germline V gene. The CDR3 sequence: CASSRTRGEETQYF.

This rearrangement joins TRBV6-1 to TRBJ2-3; without DNA, the TCRdb call of TRBD1 cannot be checked. CDR3 length equals 14 residues. Germline CDR1 and CDR2: MNHNS and SASEGT. CDR3 residues: CASSAGGEGDTQYF.

The chain combines TRBV12-3 or TRBV12-4 with TRBJ1-1; TCRdb calls TRBD1, which cannot be checked without DNA. CDR3 size: 17 residues. CDR3 loop: CASTKQGIPLGYTEAFF.

The V call is TRBV5-8, the J call TRBJ2-7; TCRdb designates TRBD1, a call that cannot be tested without DNA. The CDR3 is 15 residues long. Germline values: CDR1 SGHTS, CDR2 YDEGEE. Here the CDR3 reads CASSLGSWGTYEQYF.

This sequence joins TRBV20-1 and TRBJ2-5; no DNA is available, so the TRBD2 call from TCRdb remains unchecked. CDR3 size: 18 residues. The germline V gene has CDR1 DFQATT and CDR2 SNEGSKA (reference sequence). CDR3 protein: CSASFGLHSGRLGETQYF.

This sequence joins TRBV6-1 and TRBJ1-1; TCRdb names TRBD1, which stays unverified in the absence of DNA. The CDR3 runs to 15 residues. Germline-derived CDR1 and CDR2 are MNHNS and SASEGT. The CDR3 here is CASSLRGLLVTEAFF.

The CDR3 region is CASSGTNYNEHFF. V is TRBV5-1 and J is TRBJ2-1. From germline, CDR1 is SGHRS and CDR2 YFSETQ. This CDR3 has 13 residues.

This rearrangement joins TRBV12-3 or TRBV12-4 to TRBJ1-4. The CDR3 is 14 residues long. CDR3 residues: CASSLGLSQEKLFF.

The gene calls are TRBV5-1 and TRBJ2-3; TCRdb designates TRBD2, a call that cannot be tested without DNA. This CDR3 is built from 15 residues. The germline CDR1 and CDR2 sequences are SGHRS and YFSETQ. This CDR3 reads CASSSSGGNTDTQYF.

V is TRBV4-2 and J is TRBJ1-4; lacking DNA, the TRBD1 call made by TCRdb goes unchecked. This CDR3 comprises 15 residues. Germline assignment: CDR1 LGHNA and CDR2 YNFKEQ. The CDR3: CASSPDGSTGEKLFF.

The chain employs TRBV7-9 and TRBJ2-2; no DNA is available, so the TRBD1 call from TCRdb remains unchecked. This CDR3 spans 15 amino acids. Germline CDR1 reads SEHNR; CDR2 reads FQNEAQ (reference sequence). The CDR3 here is CASSLVLGDTGELFF.

The gene calls are TRBV14 and TRBJ2-1; there is no DNA to check the TCRdb D call of TRBD1. This CDR3 comprises 14 residues. Germline V lookup: CDR1 SGHDN, CDR2 FVKESK. This chain's CDR3 is CASTADRAGNEQFF.

This chain joins TRBV6-5 and TRBJ2-3; TCRdb gives TRBD2 as the D gene, but with no DNA this cannot be confirmed. Germline V gene data show CDR1 as MNHEY and CDR2 as SVGAGI. The CDR3 totals 14 residues. CDR3 loop: CASSFSGLLGTQYF.

V gene TRBV7-2 combines with J gene TRBJ2-1; TCRdb lists TRBD2, though no DNA is available to test this call. There are 16 residues in the CDR3. Germline V gene data show CDR1 as SGHTA and CDR2 as FQGNSA. The CDR3 sequence is CASSLRARYGDNEQFF.

The V and J genes are TRBV23-1 and TRBJ2-2; checking the TCRdb D call of TRBD1 is not possible without DNA. TRBV23-1 falls under the ORF class, with uncertain function. The CDR3 spans 15 residues. CDR3 region: CASSQPDRNTGELFF.

This sequence joins TRBV9 and TRBJ2-1; TCRdb gives TRBD2 as the D gene, but with no DNA this cannot be confirmed. This CDR3 region has 19 residues. Germline V gene lookup returns CDR1 SGDLS and CDR2 YYNGEE. The CDR3 spells CASSATTSGRVKSYNEQFF.

V gene TRBV2 combines with J gene TRBJ2-2; TCRdb's assignment of TRBD1 cannot be checked, as there is no DNA. Germline V gene lookup returns CDR1 SNHLY and CDR2 FYNNEI. This CDR3 has 16 amino acids. The CDR3 sequence is CASSDRPGQGIGELFF.

This chain joins TRBV12-3 or TRBV12-4 and TRBJ2-3; without DNA, the TCRdb call of TRBD1 cannot be checked. This CDR3 contains 14 residues. CDR3 region: CASSSGAFEDTQYF.

The chain has TRBV29-1 and TRBJ2-2; the D call of TRBD1 rests on TCRdb alone, since no DNA is present to check it. This CDR3 has 12 residues. Germline V gene sequence: CDR1 SQVTM, CDR2 ANQGSEA. CDR3 protein: CSVVQGPGELFF.

The V call is TRBV3-1, the J call TRBJ1-1; TCRdb calls TRBD1, which cannot be checked without DNA. CDR1 and CDR2 from the germline V gene are LGHDT and YNNKEL (reference sequence). CDR3 length: 14 amino acids. The CDR3 reads CASSHEGGITEAFF.

The V call is TRBV6-2 or TRBV6-3, the J call TRBJ2-1; TCRdb picks TRBD1, but there is no DNA to check that call. The CDR3 sequence is 18 residues long. Germline CDR1 reads MNHEY; CDR2 reads SVGEGT. CDR3 sequence reads: CASSYSTLDTLFYNEQFF.